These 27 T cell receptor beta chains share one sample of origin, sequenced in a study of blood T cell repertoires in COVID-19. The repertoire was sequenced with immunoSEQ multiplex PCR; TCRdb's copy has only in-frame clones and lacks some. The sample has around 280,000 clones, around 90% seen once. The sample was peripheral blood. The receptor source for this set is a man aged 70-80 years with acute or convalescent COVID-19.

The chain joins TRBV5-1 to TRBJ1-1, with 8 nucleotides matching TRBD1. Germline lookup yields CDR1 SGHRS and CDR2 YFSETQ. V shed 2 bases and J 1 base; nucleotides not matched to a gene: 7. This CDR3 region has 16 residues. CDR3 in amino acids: CASSFSTGGTNTEAFF. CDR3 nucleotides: TGCGCCAGCAGCTTTAGTACAGGGGGTACGAACACTGAAGCTTTCTTT.

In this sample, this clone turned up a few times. The CDR3 DNA sequence: TGCGCCAGCAGTCAGGGACTAGCGGGAATAGAATCCGGGGAGCTGTTTTTT. This sequence encodes CASSQGLAGIESGELFF. The chain couples TRBV10-1 to TRBJ2-2, with TRBD2 matching 13 bases. Looked up from germline, CDR1 is WNHNN and CDR2 is SYGVQD (reference sequence). Trimming took 5 bases from V and 6 from J; bases not matched to a gene: 9. The CDR3 has 17 amino acids.

CDR3 amino acids: CASSLESQANYGYTF. DNA of the CDR3: TGCGCCAGCAGCTTGGAATCACAAGCTAACTATGGCTACACCTTC. This rearrangement joins TRBV5-1 to TRBJ1-2; D gene uncertain. Germline CDR1 reads SGHRS; CDR2 reads YFSETQ. V shed 0 bases and J shed 0 bases, with 9 bases lying between them. CDR3 length: 15 amino acids. The whole variable domain, filled in from reference TRBV5-1 and TRBJ1-2, reads KAGVTQTPRYLIKTRGQQVTLSCSPISGHRSVSWYQQTPGQGLQFLFEYFSETQRNKGNFPGRFSGRQFSNSRSEMNVSTLELGDSALYLCASSLESQANYGYTFGSGTRLTVV.

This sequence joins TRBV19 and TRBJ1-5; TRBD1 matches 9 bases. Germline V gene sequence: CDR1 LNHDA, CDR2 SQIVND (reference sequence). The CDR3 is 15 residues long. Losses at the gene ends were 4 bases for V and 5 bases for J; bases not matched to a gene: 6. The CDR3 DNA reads TGTGCCAGTAGTACGACAGGGGGTGGATATCAGCCCCAGCATTTT. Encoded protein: CASSTTGGGYQPQHF.

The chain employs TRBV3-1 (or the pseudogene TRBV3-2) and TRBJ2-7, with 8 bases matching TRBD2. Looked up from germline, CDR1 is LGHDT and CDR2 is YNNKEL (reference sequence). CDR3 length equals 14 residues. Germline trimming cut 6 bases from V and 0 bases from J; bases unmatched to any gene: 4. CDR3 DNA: TGTGCCAGCAGTCGCGGGACTAGCTCCTACGAGCAGTACTTC. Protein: CASSRGTSSYEQYF.

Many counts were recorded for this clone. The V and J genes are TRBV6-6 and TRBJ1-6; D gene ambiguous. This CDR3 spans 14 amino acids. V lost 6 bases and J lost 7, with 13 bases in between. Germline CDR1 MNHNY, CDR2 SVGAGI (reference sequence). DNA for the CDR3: TGTGCCAGCAGACATCCGGGAGTAAATTCACCCCTCCACTTT. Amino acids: CASRHPGVNSPLHF.

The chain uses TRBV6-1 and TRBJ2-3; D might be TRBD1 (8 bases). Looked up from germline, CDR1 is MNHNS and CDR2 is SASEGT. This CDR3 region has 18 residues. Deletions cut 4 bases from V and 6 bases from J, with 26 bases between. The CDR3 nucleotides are TGTGCCAGCAGTGGACAGGGGTCGCTAGCGGCAGGGAGGGATACGCAGTATTTT. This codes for CASSGQGSLAAGRDTQYF.

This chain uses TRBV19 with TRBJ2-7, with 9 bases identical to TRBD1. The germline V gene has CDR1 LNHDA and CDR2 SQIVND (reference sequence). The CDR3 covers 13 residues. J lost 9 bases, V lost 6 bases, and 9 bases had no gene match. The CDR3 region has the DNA TGTGCCAGTAGCAACAGGGGGCGCGAAGTGCAGTACTTC. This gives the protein CASSNRGREVQYF.

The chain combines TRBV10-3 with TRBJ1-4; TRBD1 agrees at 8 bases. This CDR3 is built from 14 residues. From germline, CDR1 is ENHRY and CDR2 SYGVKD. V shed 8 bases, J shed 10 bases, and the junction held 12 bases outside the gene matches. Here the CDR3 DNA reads TGTGCCATCGAGGTAGGACAGGGTAGGGGAAAACTGTTTTTT. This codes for CAIEVGQGRGKLFF.

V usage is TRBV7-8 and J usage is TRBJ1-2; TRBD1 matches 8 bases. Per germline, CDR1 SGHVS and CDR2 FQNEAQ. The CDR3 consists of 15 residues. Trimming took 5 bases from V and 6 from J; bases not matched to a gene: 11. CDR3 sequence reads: CASSPSDRVGHGYTF. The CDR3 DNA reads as TGTGCCAGCAGCCCCTCGGACAGGGTCGGGCATGGCTACACCTTC. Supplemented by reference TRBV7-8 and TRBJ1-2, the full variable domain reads GAGVSQSPRYKVAKRGQDVALRCDPISGHVSLFWYQQALGQGPEFLTYFQNEAQLDKSGLPSDRFFAERPEGSVSTLKIQRTQQEDSAVYLCASSPSDRVGHGYTFGSGTRLTVV.

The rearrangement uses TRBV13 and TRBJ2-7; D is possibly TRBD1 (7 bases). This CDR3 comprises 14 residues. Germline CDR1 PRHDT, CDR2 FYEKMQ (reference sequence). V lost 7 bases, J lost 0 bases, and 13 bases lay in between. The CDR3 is CASTAGGLSYEQYF. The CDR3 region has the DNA TGTGCCAGCACTGCAGGGGGACTCTCCTACGAGCAGTACTTC.

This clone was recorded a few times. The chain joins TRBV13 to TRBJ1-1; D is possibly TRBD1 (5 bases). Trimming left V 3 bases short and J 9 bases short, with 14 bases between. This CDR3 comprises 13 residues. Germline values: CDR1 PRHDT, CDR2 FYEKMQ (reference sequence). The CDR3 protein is CASSLGGLTKAFF. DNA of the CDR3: TGTGCCAGCAGCTTGGGGGGTCTCACGAAAGCTTTCTTT.

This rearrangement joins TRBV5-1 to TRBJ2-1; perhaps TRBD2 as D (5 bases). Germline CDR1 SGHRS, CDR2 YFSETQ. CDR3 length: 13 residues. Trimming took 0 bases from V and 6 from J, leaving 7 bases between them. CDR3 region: CASSLGAGNEQFF. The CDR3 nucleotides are TGCGCCAGCAGCTTGGGTGCGGGCAATGAGCAGTTCTTC.

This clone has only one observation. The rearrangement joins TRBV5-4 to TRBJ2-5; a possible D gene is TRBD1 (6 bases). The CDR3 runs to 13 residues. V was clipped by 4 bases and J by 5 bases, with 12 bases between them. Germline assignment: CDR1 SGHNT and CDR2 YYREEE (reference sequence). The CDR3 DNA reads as TGTGCCAGCAGCCCGCGGACAGTCGAGACCCAGTACTTC. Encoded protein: CASSPRTVETQYF.

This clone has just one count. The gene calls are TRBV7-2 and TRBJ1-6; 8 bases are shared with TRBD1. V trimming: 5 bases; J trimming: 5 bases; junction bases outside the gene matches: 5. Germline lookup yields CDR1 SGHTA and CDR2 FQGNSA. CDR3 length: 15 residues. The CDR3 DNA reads TGTGCCAGCAGCCCAGGACAGGGTAATAATTCACCCCTCCACTTT. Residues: CASSPGQGNNSPLHF.

This CDR3 is CASSLEAGSGETQYF. CDR3 bases: TGTGCCAGCAGCTTGGAGGCCGGGTCCGGGGAGACCCAGTACTTC. The rearrangement uses TRBV5-6 and TRBJ2-5; the D is unclear. The CDR3 has 15 residues. Trimming left V 0 bases short and J 5 bases short, with 14 bases between. CDR1 is SGHDT, CDR2 YYEEEE, per germline. The whole variable domain, filled in from reference TRBV5-6 and TRBJ2-5, reads DAGVTQSPTHLIKTRGQQVTLRCSPKSGHDTVSWYQQALGQGPQFIFQYYEEEERQRGNFPDRFSGHQFPNYSSELNVNALLLGDSALYLCASSLEAGSGETQYFGPGTRLLVL.

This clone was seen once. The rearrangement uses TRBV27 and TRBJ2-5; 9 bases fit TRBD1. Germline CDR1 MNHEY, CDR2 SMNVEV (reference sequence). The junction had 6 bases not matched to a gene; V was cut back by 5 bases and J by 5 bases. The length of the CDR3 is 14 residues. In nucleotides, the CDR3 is TGTGCCAGCAGTATGGACAGGGGTTGGGAGACCCAGTACTTC. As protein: CASSMDRGWETQYF.

CDR3 region: CASSYRVSLNTGELFF. The CDR3 coding sequence is TGTGCCAGCAGTTACCGCGTCTCCCTGAACACCGGGGAGCTGTTTTTT. The chain couples TRBV6-5 to TRBJ2-2; D gene unclear. The germline V gene has CDR1 MNHEY and CDR2 SVGAGI. Trimming removed 2 bases from V and 1 base from J, with 11 bases in between. The CDR3 extends over 16 amino acids.

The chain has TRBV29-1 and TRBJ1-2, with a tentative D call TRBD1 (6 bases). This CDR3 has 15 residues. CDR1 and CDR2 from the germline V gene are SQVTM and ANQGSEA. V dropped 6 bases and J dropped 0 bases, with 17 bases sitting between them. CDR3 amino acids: CSVPRTEQANYGYTF. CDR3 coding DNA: TGCAGCGTCCCCCGGACAGAGCAAGCTAACTATGGCTACACCTTC.

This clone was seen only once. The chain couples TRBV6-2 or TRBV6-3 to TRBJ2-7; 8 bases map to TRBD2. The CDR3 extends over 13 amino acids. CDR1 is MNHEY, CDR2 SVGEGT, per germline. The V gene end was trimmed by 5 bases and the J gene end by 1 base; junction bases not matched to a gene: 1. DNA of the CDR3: TGTGCCAGCAGTGGCGGGGGGTCCTACGAGCAGTACTTC. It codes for CASSGGGSYEQYF.

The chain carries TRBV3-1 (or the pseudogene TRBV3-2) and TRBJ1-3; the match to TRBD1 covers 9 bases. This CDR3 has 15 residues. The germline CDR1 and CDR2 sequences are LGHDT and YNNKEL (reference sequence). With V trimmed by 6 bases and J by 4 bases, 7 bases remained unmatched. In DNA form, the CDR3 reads TGTGCCAGCAGTCTACAGGGGGCGCGAGGAAACACCATATATTTT. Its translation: CASSLQGARGNTIYF.

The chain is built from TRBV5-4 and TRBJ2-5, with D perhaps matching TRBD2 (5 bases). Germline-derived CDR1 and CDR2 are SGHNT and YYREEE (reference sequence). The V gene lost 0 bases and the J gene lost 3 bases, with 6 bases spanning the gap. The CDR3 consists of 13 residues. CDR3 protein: CASSLAGKETQYF. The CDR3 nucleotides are TGTGCCAGCAGCTTGGCGGGGAAAGAGACCCAGTACTTC.

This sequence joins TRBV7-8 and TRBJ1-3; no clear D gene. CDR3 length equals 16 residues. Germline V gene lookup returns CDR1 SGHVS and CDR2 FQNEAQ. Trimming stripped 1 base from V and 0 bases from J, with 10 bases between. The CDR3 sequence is CASSLVHRYSGNTIYF. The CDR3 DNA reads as TGTGCCAGCAGCTTAGTACACCGTTACTCTGGAAACACCATATATTTT.

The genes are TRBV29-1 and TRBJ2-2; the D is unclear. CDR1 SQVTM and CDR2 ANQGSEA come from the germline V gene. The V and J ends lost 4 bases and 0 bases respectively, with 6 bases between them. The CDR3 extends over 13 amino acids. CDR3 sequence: CSVVQTNTGELFF. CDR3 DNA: TGCAGCGTTGTACAGACGAACACCGGGGAGCTGTTTTTT.

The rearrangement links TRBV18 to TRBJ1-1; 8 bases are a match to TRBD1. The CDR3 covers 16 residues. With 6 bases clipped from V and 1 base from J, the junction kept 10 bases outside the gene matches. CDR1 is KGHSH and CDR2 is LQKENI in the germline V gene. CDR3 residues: CASSIGTGISNTEAFF. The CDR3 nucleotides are TGTGCCAGCTCGATCGGGACAGGCATATCGAACACTGAAGCTTTCTTT.

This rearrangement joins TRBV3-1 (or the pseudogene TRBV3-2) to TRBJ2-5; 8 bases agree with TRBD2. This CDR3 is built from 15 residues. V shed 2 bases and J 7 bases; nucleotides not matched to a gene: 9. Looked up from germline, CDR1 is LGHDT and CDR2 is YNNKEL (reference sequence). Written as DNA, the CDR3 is TGTGCCAGCAGCCAATACGGGGGGGGTAGAGGGACCCAGTACTTC. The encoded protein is CASSQYGGGRGTQYF.

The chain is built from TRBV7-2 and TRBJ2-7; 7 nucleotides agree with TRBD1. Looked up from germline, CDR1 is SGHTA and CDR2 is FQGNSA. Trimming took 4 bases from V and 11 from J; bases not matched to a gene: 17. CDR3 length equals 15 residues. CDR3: CASSSEGGRSSAKYF. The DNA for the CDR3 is TGTGCCAGCAGCTCGGAAGGGGGCAGATCCAGTGCTAAGTACTTC.